The clone carrying this T cell receptor (beta chain) was picked up many times. Its antigen is still unknown. Unique molecular identifiers featured in how the TCRbeta library was prepared. TCRdb reanalysed the PCR reads using MiXCR and keeps one entry per CDR3 protein. The sample includes some 220,000 distinct CDR3 sequences, roughly a tenth of them seen just once. The data derive from a study of T-cell reconstitution after alpha-beta-depleted transplantation in children. The CDR3 length is 14 residues. V lost 2 bases and J 8 bases, leaving 13 bases between the germline ends. Germline CDR1 SGHAT, CDR2 FQNNGV. Study-wide findings and caveats: After one year, T-cell counts and TCRbeta diversity mostly came from new T cells. About two months after transplant, alpha-beta T cells reportedly came from several hundred expanded graft clones. For some patients, TCRbeta diversity was high at day 60 because of recipient T cells and thymic progenitors that survived.

This receptor was taken from a child in the first two years of life with acute myeloid leukemia, due to receive a stem cell transplant. The chain couples TRBV11-2 to TRBJ2-1; possibly TRBD1 for D (7 bases). The source material was PBMCs, sampled before TCRalphabeta/CD19-depleted stem cell transplant. The CDR3 loop reads CASSLTRGAHEQFF. The CDR3 region has the DNA TGTGCCAGCAGCTTAACCAGGGGGGCACATGAGCAGTTCTTC.